This T cell receptor beta chain derives from a study of T cell changes during pregnancy in multiple sclerosis. The CDR3 consists of 16 residues. V lost 4 bases to trimming and J lost 0 bases, with 13 bases between them. Germline V lookup: CDR1 SEHNR, CDR2 FQNEAQ (reference sequence). This clone was picked up one time. Data came from immunoSEQ multiplex PCR; TCRdb stores just in-frame clones and leaves some out. The repertoire holds approximately 40,000 clones, more than 90% seen once, with more than 5% in the top ten. Sequencing was performed on CD8+ T cells from peripheral blood mononuclear cells, taken in the third trimester of pregnancy. The source is a female donor with multiple sclerosis, enrolled in a pregnancy study. The genes are TRBV7-9 and TRBJ2-1; a weak D match, TRBD1 (5 bases). CDR3 loop: CASSSIRGSSYNEQFF. CDR3 nucleotide sequence: TGTGCCAGCAGCTCCATAAGGGGAAGCTCCTACAATGAGCAGTTCTTC.